This entry lists 27 T cell receptor beta chains sequenced from one sample in a study of shared clonotypes between healthy human individuals (dated by TCRdb to 2020 to 2021). CD8 naive samples were obtained by positive selection for CCR7 among CD45RO-negative cells, yielding a CD45RA+CCR7+ population from which TemRA cells were excluded. The library was produced with the immunoSEQ multiplex PCR assay. TCRdb limited this immuneACCESS table to in-frame rearrangements with V and J called. A share of clones is missing; checked studies link under half to unresolved V genes, and the rest is unexplained. The sample profile shows 2 million to 2.5 million clones; approximately 94% of them were found once. The biggest ten clones account for under 2% of the sample. Sequencing was performed on naive CD8+ T cells from PBMCs. The sample's cell subset or site label, decoded: CD45RA+CCR7+. These receptors all stem from a man younger than 35 in good health. Some clones in this sample may be carry-over from other donors' samples.

V gene TRBV7-9 combines with J gene TRBJ2-2; D ambiguous. The CDR3 extends over 16 amino acids. Trimming took 2 bases from V and 0 from J, leaving 10 bases between them. Germline-derived CDR1 and CDR2 are SEHNR and FQNEAQ (reference sequence). The CDR3 coding sequence is TGTGCCAGCAGCTTATTCCCAGGCGCGAACACCGGGGAGCTGTTTTTT. Translated: CASSLFPGANTGELFF.

The chain uses TRBV6-1 and TRBJ2-7; 10 bases match TRBD2. The V gene end was trimmed by 0 bases and the J gene end by 3 bases; junction bases not matched to a gene: 2. CDR1 MNHNS and CDR2 SASEGT come from the germline V gene. This CDR3 is built from 15 residues. Written as DNA, the CDR3 is TGTGCCAGCAGTGAAGCCGGGACTAGCGTCTACGAGCAGTACTTC. Protein: CASSEAGTSVYEQYF.

The chain uses TRBV18 and TRBJ2-6; D uncertain. The CDR3 consists of 16 residues. Trimming shortened V by 3 bases and J by 0 bases, and 9 bases separated the two germline ends. Germline V gene sequence: CDR1 KGHSH, CDR2 LQKENI. The CDR3 DNA is TGTGCCAGCTCACCCTCCCGCCACTCTGGGGCCAACGTCCTGACTTTC. Its protein product is CASSPSRHSGANVLTF.

This chain links TRBV6-5 with TRBJ2-7; TRBD1 aligns across 9 bases. The CDR3 consists of 14 residues. Germline CDR1 reads MNHEY; CDR2 reads SVGAGI. V gave up 2 bases and J gave up 11 bases; unmatched junction bases: 10. The CDR3 DNA reads TGTGCCAGCAGTTACCGACAGGGGGAGACGGAGGAGTACTTC. This gives the protein CASSYRQGETEEYF.

This sequence joins TRBV29-1 and TRBJ2-3; D is perhaps TRBD2 (5 bases). The CDR3 runs 14 residues. The germline V gene has CDR1 SQVTM and CDR2 ANQGSEA. Trimming stripped 7 bases from V and 4 bases from J, with 18 bases between. CDR3 DNA: TGCAGCGGGACGGCGGAGGTGCGCCCAGATACGCAGTATTTT. This gives the protein CSGTAEVRPDTQYF.

The rearrangement joins TRBV28 to TRBJ2-2, with 8 positions matching TRBD1. Unmatched junction bases numbered 4, after V lost 6 bases and J lost 1 base. Germline V gives CDR1 MDHEN, CDR2 SYDVKM. This CDR3 has 15 residues. In DNA form, the CDR3 reads TGTGCCAGCAGGACCGGGACAGGGAACACCGGGGAGCTGTTTTTT. Amino acid sequence: CASRTGTGNTGELFF.

This chain connects TRBV4-3 to TRBJ2-3, with 9 bases matching TRBD2. Germline V gene data show CDR1 as LGHNA and CDR2 as YSLEER. Losses at the gene ends were 4 bases for V and 6 bases for J; bases not matched to a gene: 17. The CDR3 is 18 amino acids. The CDR3 region is CASSPDGAGGHLSDTQYF. The CDR3 DNA sequence: TGCGCCAGCAGCCCGGACGGGGCGGGAGGGCACCTTTCGGATACGCAGTATTTT.

The chain carries TRBV19 and TRBJ2-3, with D perhaps matching TRBD1 (6 bases). V was pared by 7 bases and J by 4 bases, with 9 bases between. The germline V gene encodes CDR1 LNHDA and CDR2 SQIVND (reference sequence). This CDR3 is 12 amino acids long. The CDR3 DNA is TGTGCCAGTAAGGCAGGGGCAGATACGCAGTATTTT. Protein: CASKAGADTQYF.

J is TRBJ2-3 and V is TRBV7-9, with D perhaps TRBD2 (5 bases). Germline CDR1 and CDR2: SEHNR and FQNEAQ (reference sequence). The CDR3 has 15 amino acids. Between the trimmed V and J ends, which lost 4 bases and 4 bases, there was a span of 15 bases. CDR3 sequence: CASSSTGLFPDTQYF. In nucleotides, the CDR3 is TGTGCCAGCAGCTCGACGGGGTTGTTCCCAGATACGCAGTATTTT. The full variable domain, completed using reference TRBV7-9 and TRBJ2-3, is DTGVSQNPRHKITKRGQNVTFRCDPISEHNRLYWYRQTLGQGPEFLTYFQNEAQLEKSRLLSDRFSAERPKGSFSTLEIQRTEQGDSAMYLCASSSTGLFPDTQYFGPGTRLTVL.

This clone was recorded a few times. The same CDR3 can be traced to other DNA sequences in this sample. V is TRBV6-5 and J is TRBJ1-5; a possible D gene is TRBD1 (5 bases). Between the trimmed V and J ends, which lost 2 bases and 7 bases, there was a span of 12 bases. The germline V gene has CDR1 MNHEY and CDR2 SVGAGI. This CDR3 has 14 residues. The CDR3 DNA sequence: TGTGCCAGCAGTTACCGGGGGTTGGGGCAGCCCCAGCATTTT. Translating it yields CASSYRGLGQPQHF.

The rearrangement uses TRBV27 and TRBJ1-5, with no clear D. The CDR3 is 16 residues long. The germline CDR1 and CDR2 sequences are MNHEY and SMNVEV (reference sequence). V was trimmed by 7 bases and J by 4 bases, leaving 20 bases between them. For the CDR3, the DNA is TGTGCCAGCACCCCCTACGGGCGGACGCTTAATCAGCCCCAGCATTTT. Encoded protein: CASTPYGRTLNQPQHF.

This clone was detected only once. Other DNA sequences within the sample encode an identical CDR3. The genes are TRBV5-6 and TRBJ1-1; D gene ambiguous. V was cut by 0 bases and J by 1 base, with 7 bases left in between. CDR1 and CDR2 (germline): SGHDT, YYEEEE. This CDR3 has 14 residues. In DNA form, the CDR3 reads TGTGCCAGCAGCTTGGGACGGACGAACACTGAAGCTTTCTTT. This sequence encodes CASSLGRTNTEAFF. Full variable domain (remainder filled in from reference TRBV5-6 and TRBJ1-1): DAGVTQSPTHLIKTRGQQVTLRCSPKSGHDTVSWYQQALGQGPQFIFQYYEEEERQRGNFPDRFSGHQFPNYSSELNVNALLLGDSALYLCASSLGRTNTEAFFGQGTRLTVV.

This chain joins TRBV28 and TRBJ2-5; 10 bases map to TRBD2. The CDR3 is 16 amino acids. The junction had 7 bases not matched to a gene; V was cut back by 6 bases and J by 0 bases. Germline loops: CDR1 MDHEN, CDR2 SYDVKM. The CDR3 spells CASSGGTSVNQETQYF. CDR3 sequence (DNA): TGTGCCAGCAGCGGTGGGACTAGCGTCAACCAAGAGACCCAGTACTTC.

The rearrangement joins TRBV27 to TRBJ1-2; tentatively, D is TRBD1 (6 bases). There are 17 residues in the CDR3. Per germline, CDR1 MNHEY and CDR2 SMNVEV (reference sequence). V was shortened by 3 bases and J by 4 bases, with 21 bases between the two germline ends. The DNA of the CDR3 is TGTGCCAGCAGTTTTAAGTTAGGGTTGGGGGGGGCCTATGGCTACACCTTC. This codes for CASSFKLGLGGAYGYTF.

The chain couples TRBV27 to TRBJ2-7; D is unclear. The CDR3 length is 14 residues. V gave up 1 base and J gave up 6 bases, with 13 bases separating them. Germline V gene sequence: CDR1 MNHEY, CDR2 SMNVEV (reference sequence). DNA of the CDR3: TGTGCCAGCAGTTTATTGAAGTACAGTAGCGAGCAGTACTTC. Residues: CASSLLKYSSEQYF.

On this clone: This CDR3 is also generated by other DNA sequences in the sample. The chain carries TRBV9 and TRBJ2-1, with D maybe TRBD2 (6 bases). CDR1 and CDR2 from the germline V gene are SGDLS and YYNGEE. The CDR3 extends over 16 amino acids. V lost 0 bases and J 1 base, leaving 11 bases between the germline ends. The CDR3 bases are TGTGCCAGCAGCGTAGACGGGAGTTCATCCTACAATGAGCAGTTCTTC. The encoded protein is CASSVDGSSSYNEQFF.

The rearrangement joins TRBV9 to TRBJ2-7, with D hard to call. The CDR3 extends over 15 amino acids. Germline values: CDR1 SGDLS, CDR2 YYNGEE. Trimming cost V 0 bases and J 1 base, with 11 bases left between them. CDR3 sequence reads: CASSVGPISSYEQYF. CDR3 nucleotides: TGTGCCAGCAGCGTAGGGCCCATATCTTCCTACGAGCAGTACTTC.

The chain is built from TRBV7-9 and TRBJ1-2, with D tentatively TRBD1 (5 bases). Germline V gene data show CDR1 as SEHNR and CDR2 as FQNEAQ (reference sequence). V was shortened by 5 bases and J by 8 bases, with 18 bases between the two germline ends. The CDR3 is 14 amino acids. The CDR3 loop reads CASSGGEGARGYTF. CDR3 DNA: TGTGCCAGCAGCGGAGGGGAAGGGGCACGAGGCTACACCTTC.

The chain links TRBV6-1 to TRBJ2-7; TRBD1 might be the D (6 bases). V was clipped by 4 bases and J by 0 bases, with 7 bases between them. The germline V gene has CDR1 MNHNS and CDR2 SASEGT. This CDR3 contains 13 residues. The CDR3, as DNA: TGTGCCAGCAGTGGGGACACCTCCTACGAGCAGTACTTC. This translates into CASSGDTSYEQYF.

V and J are TRBV6-4 and TRBJ1-1; D call uncertain. Trimming took off 2 bases at V and 4 bases at J, with 11 bases between the two ends. The CDR3 consists of 14 residues. Germline values: CDR1 MRHNA, CDR2 SNTAGT. The CDR3 region is CASSDPGRSTEAFF. The DNA for the CDR3 is TGTGCCAGCAGTGACCCCGGACGGAGCACTGAAGCTTTCTTT.

Details on this clone: In the same sample, other DNA sequences code for this CDR3. The V gene is TRBV28, the J gene TRBJ2-1; no reliable D call. Germline V CDR1 and CDR2: MDHEN, SYDVKM. The CDR3 is 10 amino acids. With 2 bases removed from V and 10 bases from J, the gap between germline ends came to 3 bases. The CDR3, as DNA: TGTGCCAGCAGTTTAGGAGAGCAGTTCTTC. This sequence encodes CASSLGEQFF.

The rearrangement links TRBV21-1 to TRBJ2-3. TRBV21-1 is noted as a pseudogene. The CDR3 totals 17 residues. CDR3 sequence reads: CASSPPGGGYTTDTQYF. The CDR3 DNA sequence: TGTGCCAGCTCCCCTCCCGGGGGCGGATATACCACAGATACGCAGTATTTT.

To note about this clone: At one boundary the junction diverges from the germline segment, which might be a read error. This chain links TRBV2 with TRBJ2-2; D is perhaps TRBD2 (6 bases). The CDR3 is 16 amino acids. CDR1 is SNHLY, CDR2 FYNNEI, per germline. The CDR3 DNA follows: TGTGCCAGCGGTGAGGGAGTAGCGGCGAACACCGGGGAGCTGTTTTTT. It yields the protein CASGEGVAANTGELFF.

This rearrangement joins TRBV5-6 to TRBJ2-2; a possible D gene is TRBD2 (5 bases). V lost 7 bases and J 6 bases, leaving 13 bases between the germline ends. This CDR3 region has 13 residues. CDR1 is SGHDT and CDR2 is YYEEEE in the germline V gene. Here the CDR3 DNA reads TGTGCCAGCGGGAGAGGGCGCGCCGGGGAGCTGTTTTTT. Its translation: CASGRGRAGELFF.

The chain couples TRBV7-9 to TRBJ2-7, with D perhaps assigned TRBD1 or TRBD2 (5 bases each). V was shortened by 1 base and J by 3 bases, with 13 bases between the two germline ends. Germline V lookup: CDR1 SEHNR, CDR2 FQNEAQ (reference sequence). This CDR3 has 15 amino acids. CDR3 protein: CASSLGGTDLYEQYF. Written as DNA, the CDR3 is TGTGCCAGCAGCTTAGGAGGGACCGACCTCTACGAGCAGTACTTC.

The gene calls are TRBV7-9 and TRBJ2-3; D is unresolved. The germline gives CDR1 SEHNR, CDR2 FQNEAQ (reference sequence). The CDR3 sequence is 15 residues long. Trimming cost V 4 bases and J 3 bases, with 14 bases left between them. The CDR3 sequence: CASSSPGPRTDTQYF. The CDR3 DNA sequence: TGTGCCAGCAGCTCACCGGGCCCAAGGACAGATACGCAGTATTTT.

With respect to this clone: Other nucleotide sequences from this sample produce the same CDR3. The chain has TRBV27 and TRBJ2-7; 9 nucleotides agree with TRBD1. The V and J ends lost 0 bases and 3 bases, in that order; junction bases with no gene match: 3. Germline V lookup: CDR1 MNHEY, CDR2 SMNVEV (reference sequence). This CDR3 is 15 amino acids long. DNA for the CDR3: TGTGCCAGCAGTTTATCAGGGACAGGGTTCTACGAGCAGTACTTC. Translating it yields CASSLSGTGFYEQYF.